A selection of T cell receptor beta chains follows, all from one sample in a study of cytomegalovirus exposure and HLA in healthy donors. Sequencing used immunoSEQ multiplex PCR; TCRdb keeps in-frame clones, though not all of them. The table records 150,000 to 200,000 clones, 75% to 90% of them present only once. The sample consisted of PBMCs. The source is a woman under 30 in good health and CMV-seronegative. Both conserved end residues are part of each CDR3. Each record gives: clone size, J gene, V gene, D gene, CDR3 DNA, CDR3 protein. D genes are given only for firm matches. Clone size, where shown, is once, few, many, or a class for clones that have expanded.

. TRBJ1-5 TRBV7-9 . TGTGCCAGCAGCACAGGCCCTGTGCAGCCCCAGCATTTT CASSTGPVQPQHF
. TRBJ2-7 TRBV6-8 . TGTGCCAGCAGAGACTGGTGCTCCTACGAGCAGTACTTC CASRDWCSYEQYF
. TRBJ2-5 TRBV5-1 TRBD2 TGCGCCAGCAGCTTGGTTTCCTTCCGCGGGGGAGGAGAGACCCAGTACTTC CASSLVSFRGGGETQYF
. TRBJ1-1 TRBV28 . TGTGCCAGCCGGGTGAACACTGAAGCTTTCTTT CASRVNTEAFF
. TRBJ2-7 TRBV11-2 . TGTGCCAGCAGCTTAGATCTAGGAGGTTACGAGCAGTACTTC CASSLDLGGYEQYF
. TRBJ1-3 TRBV19 . TGTGCCAGTACTGGAGGCTCTGGAAACACCATATATTTT CASTGGSGNTIYF
. TRBJ2-3 TRBV4-2 . TGTGCCAGCAGCCAAGAAAGGGCCCCTGGGGGGGATACGCAGTATTTT CASSQERAPGGDTQYF
. TRBJ2-2 TRBV10-2 TRBD2 TGCGCCAGCAGTGCCGGACTAGCGGGAGACATTCACGGGGAGCTGTTTTTT CASSAGLAGDIHGELFF
. TRBJ2-3 TRBV5-1 TRBD2 TGCGCCAGCAGCACGACTAGCGGGGGGGCAGATACGCAGTATTTT CASSTTSGGADTQYF
. TRBJ2-5 TRBV28 . TGTGCCAGCAGTTTAATGACTCCTGAGACCCAGTACTTC CASSLMTPETQYF
. TRBJ2-1 TRBV29-1 TRBD2 TGCAGCGTAGCCCAAGCGGGACCCTACAATGAGCAGTTCTTC CSVAQAGPYNEQFF
. TRBJ1-5 TRBV5-1 TRBD1 TGCGCCAGTTCGGTAGGGACAGATCAGCCCCAGCATTTT CASSVGTDQPQHF
. TRBJ2-5 TRBV5-4 . TGTGCCAGCAGCCCAGACACAGGTCAAGAGACCCAGTACTTC CASSPDTGQETQYF
. TRBJ1-3 TRBV5-6 TRBD1 TGTGCCAGCAGCTTGGCCTTACCGGGACAGGGGTATGGAAACACCATATATTTT CASSLALPGQGYGNTIYF
. TRBJ2-1 TRBV7-6 TRBD1 TGTGCCAGCAGCTCTCATCCGTTTGGGGGGACAGGGGAAAATGAGCAGTTCTTC CASSSHPFGGTGENEQFF
. TRBJ2-1 TRBV5-6 . TGTGCCAGCAGCATCGTAGGGGGAGGGGTAGGGGAGCAGTTCTTC CASSIVGGGVGEQFF
. TRBJ1-2 TRBV11-2 . TGTGCCAGCAGCTTATCAGCGCCGCGGGGGGACGGTGGTGGCTACACCTTC CASSLSAPRGDGGGYTF
. TRBJ2-5 TRBV7-8 . TGTGCCAGCAGCTTAAGAACAGCCCGAAGTATGGAGACCCAGTACTTC CASSLRTARSMETQYF
few TRBJ2-2 TRBV25-1 . TGTGCCAGCAGTGACAGGTTCGACACCGGGGAGCTGTTTTTT CASSDRFDTGELFF
. TRBJ2-3 TRBV28 TRBD1 TGTGCCAGCAGTTCATGGACAGGGGACCTCACAGATACGCAGTATTTT CASSSWTGDLTDTQYF
. TRBJ2-3 TRBV10-3 . TGTGCCATCAGTGACGATGGCGGAGCACTCACAGATACGCAGTATTTT CAISDDGGALTDTQYF
few TRBJ1-1 TRBV4-1 TRBD1 TGCGCCAGCAGCCAAGTCGGGACAGTGGGTGAAGCTTTCTTT CASSQVGTVGEAFF
. TRBJ2-1 TRBV28 TRBD1 TGTGCCAGCAGTATGAACAGGGGAGCGCGGCAGTTCTTC CASSMNRGARQFF
. TRBJ1-2 TRBV5-1 . TGCGCCAGCAGCTCCCGAACAGGGTCCTATGGCTACACCTTC CASSSRTGSYGYTF
. TRBJ1-2 TRBV4-1 TRBD1 TGCGCCAGCAGCCAACCCCGGGACAGGGATTTAGAGGGCTACACCTTC CASSQPRDRDLEGYTF
. TRBJ2-6 TRBV18 . TGTGCCAGCCATGGCGGGGCGAGCTCTGGGGCCAACGTCCTGACTTTC CASHGGASSGANVLTF
. TRBJ2-2 TRBV7-9 . TGTGCCAGCAGCTTAGAATTGCAGTACACCGGGGAGCTGTTTTTT CASSLELQYTGELFF
. TRBJ1-2 TRBV27 TRBD1 TGTGCCAGCAGTTCCGTAGGGGCTATCGGACAGGGCTATGGCTACACCTTC CASSSVGAIGQGYGYTF